This TCR beta chain was sequenced during a study of T cells in Graves' hyperthyroidism and ophthalmopathy. Across the study: Initial diagnosis, before any treatment, was when peripheral blood was collected.

Germline CDR1 is MDHEN and CDR2 is SYDVKM. The CDR3 totals 16 residues. Between the trimmed V and J ends, which lost 1 base and 1 base, there was a span of 8 bases. This clonotype was detected many times. Its target is unknown. It was RNA transcripts that yielded the amplified TCR beta CDR3 regions. RT-PCR in the first round (using the HTBI primer set) targeted the TCR CDR3. TCRdb fed the multiplex PCR reads into MiXCR, producing one record per CDR3 protein. The data contain over 150,000 distinct CDR3 sequences, 17% of them singletons. Overall study results and limits: Expanded thyroid clonotypes (above 0.001) were mostly also found in blood.

Aged 18 to 65, the patients had hyperthyroidism that was newly diagnosed and had lasted under 2 months. The study based diagnoses on clinical symptoms, serum thyroxine and TRAb, thyroid ultrasound and orbital computed tomography. This TCR was sampled from a woman aged 50 to 60 with Graves' hyperthyroidism. The chain employs TRBV28 and TRBJ2-6; D is possibly TRBD2 (5 bases). The source material was blood. The CDR3 is CASSLSPGSGANVLTF. In DNA, the CDR3 is TGTGCCAGCAGTTTATCTCCGGGGTCTGGGGCCAACGTCCTGACTTTC. Full variable domain (missing parts from reference TRBV28 and TRBJ2-6): DVKVTQSSRYLVKRTGEKVFLECVQDMDHENMFWYRQDPGLGLRLIYFSYDVKMKEKGDIPEGYSVSREKKERFSLILESASTNQTSMYLCASSLSPGSGANVLTFGAGSRLTVL.